Shown below are 18 T cell receptor beta chains from a single sample sequenced in a study of blood T cells in healthy people across ages. A second PCR, run for roughly 7 to 11 cycles, used a sample-barcoded 5' primer plus a J-beta primer mix. TCRdb re-called the 5' RACE reads through MiXCR, storing one row per CDR3 protein. The sample lists approximately 1,700,000 distinct CDR3 sequences, about two fifths occurring once. Sequenced input: blood. The receptors originated from a human donor in good health.

A few counts support this clonotype. J is TRBJ2-4 and V is TRBV29-1; D assignment may be TRBD1 or TRBD2 (5 bases each). The J call may be incorrect, as the DNA end agrees better with TRBJ2-7. The CDR3 consists of 14 residues. Germline V gene sequence: CDR1 SQVTM, CDR2 ANQGSEA. CDR3 protein: CSVVRDVRLYEQYF. The CDR3 DNA reads as TGCAGCGTTGTTAGGGACGTTCGGCTCTACGAGCAGTACTTC.

The chain couples TRBV7-9 to TRBJ2-2; 10 bases map to TRBD1. The CDR3 covers 17 residues. V was pared by 1 base and J by 5 bases, with 7 bases of the junction left unmatched. Germline CDR1 SEHNR, CDR2 FQNEAQ (reference sequence). The CDR3 DNA is TGTGCCAGCAGCTTAGTCCTGGGACAGGGGAAAACCGGGGAGCTGTTTTTT. Residues: CASSLVLGQGKTGELFF.

The chain is built from TRBV12-3 or TRBV12-4 and TRBJ2-7; 11 positions agree with TRBD1. The DNA end is more similar to TRBJ2-4, so the J call may be wrong. CDR3 length: 16 residues. CDR3 in amino acids: CASSFSTGTGGSIQYF. CDR3 sequence (DNA): TGTGCCAGCAGCTTCTCCACCGGGACAGGGGGAAGCATTCAGTACTTC.

The genes are TRBV10-3 and TRBJ1-2; 8 nucleotides align to TRBD1. The CDR3 sequence is 16 residues long. J was trimmed by 0 bases and V by 9 bases; bases with no gene match: 12. Germline V gene data show CDR1 as ENHRY and CDR2 as SYGVKD. CDR3 nucleotides: TGTGCCATGGGACAGGATGGAATTTCTGCTAACTATGGCTACACCTTC. It specifies CAMGQDGISANYGYTF.

This chain connects TRBV4-1 to TRBJ2-1; D remains unclear. Between the trimmed V and J ends, which lost 1 base and 0 bases, there was a span of 13 bases. Germline values: CDR1 MGHRA, CDR2 YSYEKL. CDR3 length: 17 amino acids. Written as DNA, the CDR3 is TGCGCCAGCAGCCAAGTCCCCGGCCAGCCCTCCTACAATGAGCAGTTCTTC. Translated: CASSQVPGQPSYNEQFF.

V and J are TRBV28 and TRBJ2-4; a weak D match, TRBD2 (5 bases). Germline CDR1 is MDHEN and CDR2 is SYDVKM. Trimming pared 0 bases from V and 0 bases from J, leaving 9 bases between. The CDR3 has 16 residues. The CDR3 DNA is TGTGCCAGCAGTTTATGGGGAGAACTAGCCAAAAACATTCAGTACTTC. Its translation: CASSLWGELAKNIQYF.

The CDR3 sequence: CASSRGERNEQFF. Written as DNA, the CDR3 is TGTGCCAGCAGCCGGGGAGAGAGGAATGAGCAGTTCTTC. V gene TRBV3-1 combines with J gene TRBJ2-1; the D gene is possibly TRBD2 (5 bases). V lost 4 bases to trimming and J lost 7 bases, with 11 bases between them. This CDR3 has 13 amino acids. From germline, CDR1 is LGHDT and CDR2 YNNKEL (reference sequence).

This clonotype was detected a few times. The genes are TRBV7-2 and TRBJ2-1; a weak D match, TRBD1 (6 bases). Trimming pared 5 bases from V and 2 bases from J, leaving 13 bases between. Looked up from germline, CDR1 is SGHTA and CDR2 is FQGNSA. This CDR3 contains 15 residues. CDR3 nucleotide sequence: TGTGCCAGCAGCATTACCGGGACAACCTACAATGAGCAGTTCTTC. Translation gives CASSITGTTYNEQFF.

This clonotype was seen more than once but under ten times. The chain links TRBV18 to TRBJ2-7, with 7 bases aligning to TRBD1. The CDR3 covers 15 residues. In germline, CDR1 is KGHSH, CDR2 LQKENI. V dropped 2 bases and J dropped 0; count of bases not matched to a gene: 4. The CDR3 reads CASSPSGGYSYEQYF. The CDR3 bases are TGTGCCAGCTCACCATCAGGGGGATACTCCTACGAGCAGTACTTC.

With respect to this clonotype: This could be a read error, since a much larger clone is one nucleotide away. This chain connects TRBV28 to TRBJ1-1; possibly TRBD1 for D (5 bases). There are 13 residues in the CDR3. The V end was cut by 6 bases, the J end by 5 bases, with 13 bases between. Germline V gene sequence: CDR1 MDHEN, CDR2 SYDVKM. CDR3 loop: CASSPEGKTEAFF. In DNA form, the CDR3 reads TGTGCCAGCAGCCCCGAGGGGAAGACTGAAGCTTTCTTT.

The V and J genes are TRBV30 and TRBJ2-5, with D perhaps given as TRBD1 or TRBD2 (5 bases each). Judging by the DNA end, TRBJ2-7 fits better; the J call may be wrong. Germline values: CDR1 GTSNPN, CDR2 SVGIG (reference sequence). The CDR3 length is 14 residues. CDR3 DNA: TGTGCCTGGATGTGGCCGGGACGGAGTTACGAGCAGTACTTC. It encodes CAWMWPGRSYEQYF.

The gene calls are TRBV4-2 and TRBJ1-4; no reliable D call. The CDR3 runs 15 residues. CDR1 LGHNA and CDR2 YNFKEQ come from the germline V gene. Trimming took off 1 base at V and 6 bases at J, with 12 bases between the two ends. CDR3 loop: CASSQVERIYEKLFF. The CDR3 region has the DNA TGTGCCAGCAGCCAAGTGGAACGGATCTATGAAAAACTGTTTTTT.

The chain employs TRBV29-1 and TRBJ2-4; 11 bases line up with TRBD1. Germline loops: CDR1 SQVTM, CDR2 ANQGSEA. The CDR3 runs 13 residues. The junction had 9 bases not matched to a gene; V was cut back by 5 bases and J by 12 bases. Here the CDR3 DNA reads TGCAGCGTTTATCGGGACAGGGGGACGGCTCAGTACTTC. Its protein product is CSVYRDRGTAQYF.

This chain connects TRBV5-1 to TRBJ1-2; unclear D gene. V was cut by 5 bases and J by 8 bases, with 16 bases left in between. CDR3 length equals 13 residues. Germline V gene lookup returns CDR1 SGHRS and CDR2 YFSETQ. CDR3 in amino acids: CASRPGSSEGYTF. For the CDR3, the DNA is TGCGCCAGCAGACCGGGGTCATCTGAAGGCTACACCTTC.

This clonotype has a handful of counts. This chain uses TRBV6-5 with TRBJ2-5, with D maybe TRBD1 (5 bases). This CDR3 is 14 amino acids long. Germline V gene sequence: CDR1 MNHEY, CDR2 SVGAGI. The V and J ends lost 0 bases and 5 bases respectively, with 10 bases between them. The CDR3 nucleotides read TGTGCCAGCAGTTACTCGAAGGGGCCGGAGACCCAGTACTTC. This encodes CASSYSKGPETQYF.

This chain joins TRBV7-3 and TRBJ2-3; TRBD1 matches 10 bases. The CDR3 contains 15 residues. Germline V CDR1 and CDR2: SGHTA, FQGTGA. Germline trimming cut 5 bases from V and 4 bases from J; bases unmatched to any gene: 6. The CDR3 reads CASSRQGARSDTQYF. CDR3 in DNA: TGTGCCAGCAGCCGACAGGGGGCCCGATCAGATACGCAGTATTTT.

Notes on this clonotype: The junction shows a germline mismatch at one end, possibly a read error. The rearrangement links TRBV7-9 to TRBJ2-7; either TRBD1 or TRBD2 may supply D (5 bases each). CDR1 is SEHNR, CDR2 FQNEAQ, per germline (reference sequence). The CDR3 has 13 amino acids. The chain's CDR3 is CASSPRDLGERYF. The CDR3 DNA reads as TGTGCCAGCAGCCCTAGGGATTTGGGGGAGCGGTACTTC.

The V gene is TRBV4-2, the J gene TRBJ2-4; D is perhaps TRBD2 (5 bases). The DNA end favors TRBJ2-7, so the J call may be wrong. The CDR3 is made up of 14 amino acids. CDR1 is LGHNA and CDR2 is YNFKEQ in the germline V gene. This chain's CDR3 is CASSQGHPGYEQYF. The DNA for the CDR3 is TGTGCCAGCAGCCAAGGACATCCGGGATACGAGCAGTACTTC.